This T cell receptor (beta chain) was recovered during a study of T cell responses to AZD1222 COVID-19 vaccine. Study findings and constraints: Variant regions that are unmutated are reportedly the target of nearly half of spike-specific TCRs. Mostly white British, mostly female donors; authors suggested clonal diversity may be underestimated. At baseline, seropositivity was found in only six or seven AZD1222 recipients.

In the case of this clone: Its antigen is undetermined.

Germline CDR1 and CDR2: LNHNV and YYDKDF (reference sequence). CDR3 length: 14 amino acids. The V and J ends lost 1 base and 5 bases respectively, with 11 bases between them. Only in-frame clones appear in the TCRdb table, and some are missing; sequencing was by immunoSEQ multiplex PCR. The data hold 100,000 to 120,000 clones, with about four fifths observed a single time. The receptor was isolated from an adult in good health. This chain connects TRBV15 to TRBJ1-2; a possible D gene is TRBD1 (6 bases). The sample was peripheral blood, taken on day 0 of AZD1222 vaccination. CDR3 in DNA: TGTGCCACCAGCAGAGTAAGGACAGAGTATGGCTACACCTTC. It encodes CATSRVRTEYGYTF.